This T cell receptor (beta chain) is drawn from a study of a mutant IDH1 vaccine in newly diagnosed glioma. Study details: Treated patients had a mean age of 40.4 years and a sex split that was approximately 62% male and roughly 40% female. Previous treatment comprised radiotherapy, temozolomide, or both, mostly both.

With respect to this clone: Its specificity is unknown.

V lost 4 bases, J lost 2 bases, and 21 bases lay in between. CDR1 MNHNS and CDR2 SASEGT come from the germline V gene. The CDR3 runs to 17 residues. Regarding time point: week 35, safety follow-up. Alongside topical imiquimod, each dose of vaccine comprised 300 ug of mutant IDH1 20-mer peptide. Donors had new IDH1-mutant astrocytomas of WHO grade 3 or 4 (ATRX-lost). Produced via immunoSEQ multiplex PCR; TCRdb's table is partial and in-frame only. The table lists over 40,000 clones, 81% of them singletons. The starting material was PBMCs, obtained from a glioma patient whose treatment included an IDH1 peptide vaccine. The sequence was collected from a woman in her thirties or forties with glioma. Some clones in this sample may be carry-over from other donors' samples. The V gene is TRBV6-1, the J gene TRBJ2-7, with a weak D call TRBD2 (5 bases). CDR3 nucleotides: TGTGCCAGCAGTGTAGGTCCCGGGGAAAAGGTGGCCTACGAGCAGTACTTC. Translating it yields CASSVGPGEKVAYEQYF.